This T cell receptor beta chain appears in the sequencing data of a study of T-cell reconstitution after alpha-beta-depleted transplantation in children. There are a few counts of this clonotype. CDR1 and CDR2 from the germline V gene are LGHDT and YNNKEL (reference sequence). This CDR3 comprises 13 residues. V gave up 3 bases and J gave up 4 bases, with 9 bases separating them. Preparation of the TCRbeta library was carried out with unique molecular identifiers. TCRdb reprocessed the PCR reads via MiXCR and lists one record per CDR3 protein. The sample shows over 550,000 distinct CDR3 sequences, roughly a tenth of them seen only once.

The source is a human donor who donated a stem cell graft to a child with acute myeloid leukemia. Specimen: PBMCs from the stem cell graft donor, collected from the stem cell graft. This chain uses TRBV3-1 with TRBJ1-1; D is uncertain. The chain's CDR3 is CASSQQGLTEAFF. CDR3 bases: TGTGCCAGCAGCCAGCAAGGTCTCACTGAAGCTTTCTTT.